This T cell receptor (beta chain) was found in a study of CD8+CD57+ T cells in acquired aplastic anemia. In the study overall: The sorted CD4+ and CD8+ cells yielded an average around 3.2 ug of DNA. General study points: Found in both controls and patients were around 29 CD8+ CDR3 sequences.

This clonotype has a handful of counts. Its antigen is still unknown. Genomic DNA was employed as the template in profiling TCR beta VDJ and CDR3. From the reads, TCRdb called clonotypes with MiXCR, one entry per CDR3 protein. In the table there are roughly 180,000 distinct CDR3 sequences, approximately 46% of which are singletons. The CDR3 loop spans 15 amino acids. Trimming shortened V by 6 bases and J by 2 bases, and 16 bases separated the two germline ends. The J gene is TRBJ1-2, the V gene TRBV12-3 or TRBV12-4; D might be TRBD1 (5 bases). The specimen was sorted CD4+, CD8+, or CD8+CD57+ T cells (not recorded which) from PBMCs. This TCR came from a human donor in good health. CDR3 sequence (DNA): TGTGCCAGCAGCCCTCGGCAGGGATCCAACTATGGCTACACCTTC. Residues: CASSPRQGSNYGYTF.